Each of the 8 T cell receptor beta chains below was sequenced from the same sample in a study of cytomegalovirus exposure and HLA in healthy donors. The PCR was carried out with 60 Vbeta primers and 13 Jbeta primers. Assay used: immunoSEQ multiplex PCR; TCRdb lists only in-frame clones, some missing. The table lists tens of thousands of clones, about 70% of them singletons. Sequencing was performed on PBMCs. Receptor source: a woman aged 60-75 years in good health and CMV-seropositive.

The DNA for the CDR3 is TGTGCCAGCAGCTTAACAGGGGAACAGGGCACTGAAGCTTTCTTT. Its protein is CASSLTGEQGTEAFF. This chain joins TRBV11-2 and TRBJ1-1, with TRBD1 identical over 7 bases. The J segment lost 4 bases and the V segment lost 2 bases, leaving 7 bases of the junction unmatched. The length of the CDR3 is 15 residues. The germline CDR1 and CDR2 sequences are SGHAT and FQNNGV.

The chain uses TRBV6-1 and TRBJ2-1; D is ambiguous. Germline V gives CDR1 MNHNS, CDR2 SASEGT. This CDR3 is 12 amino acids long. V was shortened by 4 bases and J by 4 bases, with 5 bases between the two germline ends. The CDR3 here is CASSARYNEQFF. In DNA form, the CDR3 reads TGTGCCAGCAGTGCGCGATACAATGAGCAGTTCTTC.

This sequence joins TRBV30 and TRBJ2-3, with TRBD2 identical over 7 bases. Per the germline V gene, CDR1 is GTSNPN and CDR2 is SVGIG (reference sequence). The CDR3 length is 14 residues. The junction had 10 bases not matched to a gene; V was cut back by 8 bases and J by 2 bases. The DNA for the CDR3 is TGTGCCGGGTTGACTAGCATAAACACAGATACGCAGTATTTT. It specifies CAGLTSINTDTQYF.

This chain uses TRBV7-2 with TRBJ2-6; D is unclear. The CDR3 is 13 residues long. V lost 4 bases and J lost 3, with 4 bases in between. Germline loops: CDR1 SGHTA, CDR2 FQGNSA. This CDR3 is CASSSIGANVLTF. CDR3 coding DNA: TGTGCCAGCAGCTCCATTGGGGCCAACGTCCTGACTTTC.

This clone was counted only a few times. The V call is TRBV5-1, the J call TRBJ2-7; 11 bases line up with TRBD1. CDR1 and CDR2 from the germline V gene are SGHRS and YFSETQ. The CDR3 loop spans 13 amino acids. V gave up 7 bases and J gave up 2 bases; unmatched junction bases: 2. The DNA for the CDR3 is TGCGCCAGCGGGGGACAGGGGGCCTACGAGCAGTACTTC. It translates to CASGGQGAYEQYF.

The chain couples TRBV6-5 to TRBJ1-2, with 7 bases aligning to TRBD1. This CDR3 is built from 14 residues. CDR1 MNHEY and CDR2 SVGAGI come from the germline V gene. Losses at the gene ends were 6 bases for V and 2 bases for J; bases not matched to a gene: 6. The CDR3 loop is CASSPLQGNYGYTF. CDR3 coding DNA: TGTGCCAGCAGCCCATTACAGGGGAACTATGGCTACACCTTC.

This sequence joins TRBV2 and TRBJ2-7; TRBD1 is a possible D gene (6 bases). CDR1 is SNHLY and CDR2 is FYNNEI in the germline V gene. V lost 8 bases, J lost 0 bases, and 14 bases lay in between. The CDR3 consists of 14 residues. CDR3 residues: CASRFRDNSYEQYF. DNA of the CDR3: TGTGCCAGCCGATTCCGGGACAACTCCTACGAGCAGTACTTC.

The CDR3 loop is CASPRQAGADTQYF. DNA for the CDR3: TGTGCCAGCCCTCGGCAGGCGGGGGCGGATACGCAGTATTTT. J is TRBJ2-3 and V is TRBV7-2, with D perhaps TRBD2 (7 bases). The ends were cut back, 8 bases at V and 6 bases at J, with 18 bases in the middle. The CDR3 length is 14 residues. Germline V gene lookup returns CDR1 SGHTA and CDR2 FQGNSA.